One and the same sample provided the 7 T cell receptor beta chains below, sequenced in a study of Ad26.COV2.S vaccination and SARS-CoV-2 variants. Repertoires were generated with immunoSEQ multiplex PCR, while TCRdb's copy carries only in-frame clones and drops some. The sample includes 350,000 to 450,000 clones, 92% of them seen just once. Treatment indicated: about 20 received Ad26.COV2.S at low or high dose, single or two shots; about 5 received placebo; per-sample allocation not given. Sampling was done on day 63 after the first vaccine or placebo injection. This material consisted of peripheral blood, taken in a trial of Ad26.COV2.S vaccine versus placebo. These receptor sequences come from a person between 18 and 59 years old who received the Ad26.COV2.S COVID-19 vaccine or a placebo.

The chain has TRBV10-3 and TRBJ2-3; 9 nucleotides align to TRBD2. There are 19 residues in the CDR3. Trimming cost V 2 bases and J 2 bases; bases outside gene matches: 14. Germline lookup yields CDR1 ENHRY and CDR2 SYGVKD. Written as DNA, the CDR3 is TGTGCCATCAGTGAGAAAGCGGGGGGCCGCTCTAAGTCCACAGATACGCAGTATTTT. This sequence encodes CAISEKAGGRSKSTDTQYF.

CDR3 in amino acids: CASSLDARADSGNTIYF. CDR3 nucleotide sequence: TGTGCCAGCAGCTTAGATGCCCGGGCAGACTCTGGAAACACCATATATTTT. This rearrangement joins TRBV7-8 to TRBJ1-3; no clear D. The germline gives CDR1 SGHVS, CDR2 FQNEAQ. CDR3 length: 17 residues. V was cut by 1 base and J by 0 bases, with 13 bases left in between.

This sequence joins TRBV3-1 (or the pseudogene TRBV3-2) and TRBJ2-7; D is unresolved. Germline V gene data show CDR1 as LGHDT and CDR2 as YNNKEL (reference sequence). The CDR3 consists of 15 residues. V was trimmed by 5 bases and J by 3 bases, leaving 17 bases between them. The CDR3 bases are TGTGCCAGCAGCGTCGCTAGTACCCCCCTCTACGAGCAGTACTTC. Amino acids: CASSVASTPLYEQYF.

V usage is TRBV19 and J usage is TRBJ1-1; 12 bases match TRBD1. The CDR3 contains 16 residues. V gave up 6 bases and J gave up 4 bases; unmatched junction bases: 9. From germline, CDR1 is LNHDA and CDR2 SQIVND (reference sequence). CDR3 sequence (DNA): TGTGCCAGTAGCCTAAATCGGGACAGGGGGCGCACTGAAGCTTTCTTT. It codes for CASSLNRDRGRTEAFF.

The chain employs TRBV27 and TRBJ1-3, with 11 bases lining up with TRBD1. The CDR3 is 17 residues long. The V gene's germline CDR1 is MNHEY and CDR2 SMNVEV (reference sequence). V shed 5 bases and J 4 bases; nucleotides not matched to a gene: 10. The CDR3 protein is CASSLTGQGAAGNTIYF. CDR3 DNA: TGTGCCAGCAGTCTCACCGGACAGGGGGCGGCGGGAAACACCATATATTTT.

The rearrangement uses TRBV9 and TRBJ1-2; TRBD1 matches 9 bases. CDR3 length: 16 residues. V gave up 0 bases and J gave up 5 bases; unmatched junction bases: 8. Germline V gives CDR1 SGDLS, CDR2 YYNGEE. CDR3 nucleotides: TGTGCCAGCAGCGTAGTGGGGGACAGGGAAATTTATGGCTACACCTTC. This encodes CASSVVGDREIYGYTF.

The chain recombines TRBV7-2 with TRBJ2-7, with D unresolved. The CDR3 has 15 amino acids. Trimming pared 4 bases from V and 1 base from J, leaving 14 bases between. Germline CDR1 SGHTA, CDR2 FQGNSA. CDR3 amino acids: CASSWSLSESYEQYF. The DNA for the CDR3 is TGTGCCAGCAGCTGGAGCTTGAGCGAATCCTACGAGCAGTACTTC.